These 27 T cell receptor beta chains share one sample of origin, sequenced in a study of blood T cells in healthy people across ages. The use of a sample-barcoded 5' primer and a J-beta primer mix characterized a second PCR of about 6 to 11 cycles. MiXCR, applied by TCRdb to the 5' RACE reads, yields one record per CDR3 protein. The table lists 1.4 million to 1.5 million distinct CDR3 sequences, approximately 42% of them singletons. The sample comprised blood. These receptors all come from a woman in her late teens or twenties in good health.

This clonotype showed up just a few times. The rearrangement uses TRBV20-1 and TRBJ2-3; D is uncertain. This CDR3 is built from 15 residues. The V gene's germline CDR1 is DFQATT and CDR2 SNEGSKA (reference sequence). V was pared by 3 bases and J by 0 bases, with 13 bases between. CDR3 residues: CSASSRLTSTDTQYF. DNA for the CDR3: TGCAGTGCTAGTTCCAGGCTAACTAGCACAGATACGCAGTATTTT.

This clonotype has more than one count but fewer than ten. The J gene is TRBJ2-4, the V gene TRBV2; 9 bases line up with TRBD1. The end of the DNA aligns better with TRBJ2-7, so the J call may be wrong. CDR1 is SNHLY and CDR2 is FYNNEI in the germline V gene. The CDR3 is made up of 12 amino acids. The CDR3 here is CASRSQGAEQYF. CDR3 in DNA: TGTGCCAGCAGATCACAGGGGGCCGAGCAGTACTTC.

The chain couples TRBV7-2 to TRBJ2-5, with 11 bases fitting TRBD2. The germline V gene has CDR1 SGHTA and CDR2 FQGNSA. The CDR3 extends over 17 amino acids. After removal of 5 bases from V and 0 bases from J, the junction contained 8 bases not matched to a gene. The CDR3 reads CASSPGSSGGYQETQYF. The CDR3 bases are TGTGCCAGCAGCCCAGGGTCTAGCGGGGGGTACCAAGAGACCCAGTACTTC.

This sequence joins TRBV4-1 and TRBJ2-1, with D uncertain. Germline CDR1 and CDR2: MGHRA and YSYEKL. The CDR3 loop spans 12 amino acids. V was pared by 0 bases and J by 9 bases, with 6 bases between. The DNA of the CDR3 is TGCGCCAGCAGCCAAGAAGGTATTGAGCAGTTCTTC. It specifies CASSQEGIEQFF.

The chain combines TRBV4-1 with TRBJ2-7; 7 bases line up with TRBD1. The DNA end lines up better with TRBJ2-5; the J call may be wrong. CDR3 length: 16 residues. Looked up from germline, CDR1 is MGHRA and CDR2 is YSYEKL. CDR3 in amino acids: CASSHPDRESLETQYF. For the CDR3, the DNA is TGCGCCAGCAGCCACCCCGACAGGGAAAGCTTGGAGACCCAGTACTTC.

The gene calls are TRBV20-1 and TRBJ2-1; 9 nucleotides align to TRBD2. The DNA end is a closer match to TRBJ2-7, so the J assignment may be wrong. This CDR3 region has 16 residues. Germline CDR1 reads DFQATT; CDR2 reads SNEGSKA (reference sequence). Here the CDR3 reads CSARDASGESYNEQYF. DNA for the CDR3: TGCAGTGCTAGAGACGCTAGCGGGGAGAGCTACAATGAGCAGTACTTC.

V usage is TRBV20-1 and J usage is TRBJ2-4; no clear D. The germline gives CDR1 DFQATT, CDR2 SNEGSKA (reference sequence). The V and J ends lost 3 bases and 1 base respectively, with 10 bases between them. The CDR3 length is 14 residues. The CDR3 is CSARGSLAKNIQYF. The DNA of the CDR3 is TGCAGTGCTAGGGGGTCCCTGGCCAAAAACATTCAGTACTTC.

The rearrangement joins TRBV7-2 to TRBJ1-4, with TRBD1 as a possible D gene (5 bases). Germline V CDR1 and CDR2: SGHTA, FQGNSA. V lost 1 base, J lost 8 bases, and 17 bases lay in between. This CDR3 spans 16 amino acids. In nucleotides, the CDR3 is TGTGCCAGCAGCTTAGTGCAGGGCCCAACGGGAGAAAAACTGTTTTTT. Encoded protein: CASSLVQGPTGEKLFF.

The chain joins TRBV10-3 to TRBJ2-5; perhaps TRBD1 as D (6 bases). Judging by the DNA end, TRBJ2-1 fits better; the J call may be wrong. Germline CDR1 reads ENHRY; CDR2 reads SYGVKD. CDR3 size: 16 residues. The CDR3 coding sequence is TGTGCCATCAGTGATACAGGGTCCTCGGGCCAAGAGACCCAGTTCTTC. Encoded protein: CAISDTGSSGQETQFF.

This clonotype was observed a few times. This sequence joins TRBV11-2 and TRBJ2-1; possibly TRBD1 for D (5 bases). This CDR3 comprises 14 residues. The germline V gene has CDR1 SGHAT and CDR2 FQNNGV. The V and J ends lost 3 bases and 9 bases respectively, with 15 bases between them. CDR3 nucleotides: TGTGCCAGCAGCTTTACGCCAGGGAAGGGTGAGCAGTTCTTC. The encoded protein is CASSFTPGKGEQFF.

In this sample, this clonotype turned up once. This chain joins TRBV10-2 and TRBJ2-3; D is perhaps TRBD1 or TRBD2 (5 bases each). V shed 7 bases and J shed 1 base, with 12 bases lying between them. Germline CDR1 WSHSY, CDR2 SAAADI. This CDR3 contains 14 residues. In nucleotides, the CDR3 is TGCGCCAGCACCGAGGGGCGGGGCACAGATACGCAGTATTTT. It translates to CASTEGRGTDTQYF.

This clonotype was detected a few times. This chain joins TRBV5-5 and TRBJ2-7; D is possibly TRBD2 (7 bases). CDR1 is SGHKS, CDR2 YYEKEE, per germline (reference sequence). The CDR3 extends over 15 amino acids. Trimming left V 4 bases short and J 2 bases short, with 16 bases between. The CDR3, as DNA: TGTGCCAGCAGCGTGGGGGGGCAGGCGGCCTACGAGCAGTACTTC. Translating gives CASSVGGQAAYEQYF.

This clonotype was observed a single time. J is TRBJ2-1 and V is TRBV6-1, with 10 bases lining up with TRBD1. J lost 6 bases, V lost 7 bases, and 6 bases had no gene match. The CDR3 is made up of 14 amino acids. Germline loops: CDR1 MNHNS, CDR2 SASEGT. The CDR3 coding sequence is TGTGCCAGCAAAATGGGACAGGGGATCAATGAGCAGTTCTTC. It codes for CASKMGQGINEQFF.

The J gene is TRBJ1-2, the V gene TRBV24-1; D not resolved. Germline V lookup: CDR1 KGHDR, CDR2 SFDVKD. This CDR3 region has 13 residues. The V gene lost 7 bases and the J gene lost 8 bases, with 16 bases spanning the gap. The chain's CDR3 is CATRPSASVGYTF. The CDR3 DNA is TGTGCCACCAGGCCCTCGGCGTCGGTAGGCTACACCTTC.

The chain combines TRBV6-5 with TRBJ1-1, with a tentative D call TRBD1 (6 bases). Trimming took off 6 bases at V and 8 bases at J, with 13 bases between the two ends. CDR1 MNHEY and CDR2 SVGAGI come from the germline V gene. The CDR3 has 12 residues. The CDR3 region is CASRGRGREAFF. CDR3 DNA sequence: TGTGCCAGCAGGGGCAGGGGTCGCGAAGCTTTCTTT.

J is TRBJ2-6 and V is TRBV6-5; D is perhaps TRBD1 (5 bases). Germline CDR1 MNHEY, CDR2 SVGAGI. Between the trimmed V and J ends, which lost 2 bases and 2 bases, there was a span of 10 bases. The CDR3 has 16 amino acids. The CDR3 region has the DNA TGTGCCAGCAGTTACGGGGCAGTTGCTGGGGCCAACGTCCTGACTTTC. Its translation is CASSYGAVAGANVLTF.

The CDR3 protein is CATTPEGNTEAFF. The CDR3 nucleotides read TGTGCCACCACCCCGGAGGGGAACACTGAAGCTTTCTTT. The chain links TRBV2 to TRBJ1-1; D unresolved. Germline assignment: CDR1 SNHLY and CDR2 FYNNEI. This CDR3 is built from 13 residues. The V end lost 10 bases, the J end lost 1 base, and 13 bases lay between the germline ends.

This rearrangement joins TRBV6-2 or TRBV6-3 to TRBJ1-4; D unclear. CDR3 size: 15 residues. CDR1 is MNHEY, CDR2 SVGEGT, per germline. V lost 1 base to trimming and J lost 13 bases, with 19 bases between them. CDR3 amino acids: CASSYWREMDRGLFF. The CDR3, as DNA: TGTGCCAGCAGTTACTGGCGGGAAATGGACCGGGGACTGTTTTTT.

This chain links TRBV7-2 with TRBJ2-5; 9 positions match TRBD1. This CDR3 is built from 18 residues. The V and J ends lost 3 bases and 11 bases, in that order; junction bases with no gene match: 22. Germline values: CDR1 SGHTA, CDR2 FQGNSA. In nucleotides, the CDR3 is TGTGCCAGCAGCTTTAGCGTTTGGGACAGGGAGGGGGGCAATGAGCAGTACTTC. Its protein is CASSFSVWDREGGNEQYF.

The chain recombines TRBV15 with TRBJ2-4, with 8 nucleotides matching TRBD2. Judging by the DNA end, TRBJ2-5 fits better; the J call may be wrong. Germline CDR1 is LNHNV and CDR2 is YYDKDF (reference sequence). This CDR3 is 17 amino acids long. The CDR3 here is CATSGTRGGRLYETQYF. CDR3 nucleotides: TGTGCCACCAGCGGGACCCGGGGCGGGAGGTTGTATGAGACCCAGTACTTC.

The chain couples TRBV5-1 to TRBJ2-1; no clear D gene. This CDR3 contains 13 residues. V was trimmed by 0 bases and J by 7 bases, leaving 8 bases between them. The V gene's germline CDR1 is SGHRS and CDR2 YFSETQ. Here the CDR3 DNA reads TGCGCCAGCAGCTTGGCGACCGGGAATGAGCAGTTCTTC. Residues: CASSLATGNEQFF.

The rearrangement links TRBV29-1 to TRBJ2-7, with 7 bases lining up with TRBD2. In germline, CDR1 is SQVTM, CDR2 ANQGSEA. The ends lost 8 bases at V and 3 bases at J; junction bases unmatched: 13. CDR3 length equals 14 residues. In DNA, the CDR3 is TGCAGCACCGTACTCGGGGCGGGAGTCTACGAGCAGTACTTC. As protein: CSTVLGAGVYEQYF.

V gene TRBV27 combines with J gene TRBJ1-2; TRBD1 matches 8 bases. Germline V gene sequence: CDR1 MNHEY, CDR2 SMNVEV (reference sequence). CDR3 length: 16 amino acids. J gave up 4 bases and V 6 bases, and 13 bases lay outside the gene matches. Here the CDR3 reads CASSPGAGGASYGYTF. Written as DNA, the CDR3 is TGTGCCAGCAGCCCTGGTGCAGGGGGCGCCTCCTATGGCTACACCTTC.

This clonotype showed up many times. The gene calls are TRBV11-2 and TRBJ2-3; D remains unclear. CDR3 length: 15 amino acids. Germline CDR1 is SGHAT and CDR2 is FQNNGV. The ends were cut back, 3 bases at V and 1 base at J, with 11 bases in the middle. CDR3 sequence reads: CASSFLARGTDTQYF. The CDR3 DNA follows: TGTGCCAGCAGCTTCTTGGCTAGGGGCACAGATACGCAGTATTTT. Based on the CDR3 plus reference TRBV11-2 and TRBJ2-3, the full variable domain is EAGVAQSPRYKIIEKRQSVAFWCNPISGHATLYWYQQILGQGPKLLIQFQNNGVVDDSQLPKDRFSAERLKGVDSTLKIQPAKLEDSAVYLCASSFLARGTDTQYFGPGTRLTVL.

This chain joins TRBV13 and TRBJ2-5; D perhaps matches TRBD2 (5 bases). The CDR3 has 15 amino acids. Looked up from germline, CDR1 is PRHDT and CDR2 is FYEKMQ (reference sequence). Deletions cut 2 bases from V and 9 bases from J, with 19 bases between. This chain's CDR3 is CASSLRPSTPGAQYF. DNA of the CDR3: TGTGCCAGCAGCTTAAGGCCTAGCACCCCCGGGGCCCAGTACTTC. Full variable domain (rest looked up from reference TRBV13 and TRBJ2-5): AAGVIQSPRHLIKEKRETATLKCYPIPRHDTVYWYQQGPGQDPQFLISFYEKMQSDKGSIPDRFSAQQFSDYHSELNMSSLELGDSALYFCASSLRPSTPGAQYFGPGTRLLVL.

CDR3 residues: CASSSLGDLDQPQHF. The CDR3 DNA sequence: TGTGCCAGCAGTTCCCTCGGGGATTTGGATCAGCCCCAGCATTTT. The V gene is TRBV6-5, the J gene TRBJ1-5; D is undetermined. Germline assignment: CDR1 MNHEY and CDR2 SVGAGI. This CDR3 spans 15 amino acids. Trimming took off 4 bases at V and 5 bases at J, with 15 bases between the two ends.

This rearrangement joins TRBV27 to TRBJ1-2; 10 nucleotides match TRBD1. Trimming took 3 bases from V and 4 from J; bases not matched to a gene: 5. The CDR3 totals 15 residues. Per germline, CDR1 MNHEY and CDR2 SMNVEV (reference sequence). As DNA, the CDR3 is TGTGCCAGCAGTTTCGGGACAGGGGTCTCCTATGGCTACACCTTC. Amino acid sequence: CASSFGTGVSYGYTF.